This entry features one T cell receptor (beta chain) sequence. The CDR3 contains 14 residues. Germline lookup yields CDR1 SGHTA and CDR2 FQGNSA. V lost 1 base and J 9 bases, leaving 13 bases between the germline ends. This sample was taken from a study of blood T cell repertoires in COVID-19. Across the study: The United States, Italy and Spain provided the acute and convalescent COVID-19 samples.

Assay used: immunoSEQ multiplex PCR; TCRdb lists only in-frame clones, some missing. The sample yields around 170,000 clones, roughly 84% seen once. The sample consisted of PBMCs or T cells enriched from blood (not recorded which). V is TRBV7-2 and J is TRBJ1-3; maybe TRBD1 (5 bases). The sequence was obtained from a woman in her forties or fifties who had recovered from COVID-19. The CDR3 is CASSLGPGVGTIYF. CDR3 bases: TGTGCCAGCAGCTTAGGGCCGGGGGTCGGCACCATATATTTT.